The next 27 T cell receptor beta chains were all read from a single sample in a study of vaccination and CD4 T cells after COVID-19. Sequence data for DNA of cultured CD4+ T cells were generated by the Oncomine TCR Beta short-read assay. TCRdb analysed the PCR reads with MiXCR anew, one entry per CDR3 protein. The table lists about 11,000 distinct CDR3 sequences, 30% to 35% of them singletons. Treatment described: roughly 10-day PBMC culture with coronavirus spike peptide pools or control peptides (ViraFEST assay). The antigens for these receptors are not known. The input for sequencing was CD4+ T cells from blood, cultured in vitro, taken after SARS-CoV-2 vaccination. The receptor source for this set is a human donor who had recovered from COVID-19.

The V and J genes are TRBV19 and TRBJ1-5; D call uncertain. Germline V gene sequence: CDR1 LNHDA, CDR2 SQIVND (reference sequence). V was cut by 4 bases and J by 0 bases, with 7 bases left in between. The CDR3 sequence is 14 residues long. CDR3 region: CASSTIDSNQPQHF. In DNA, the CDR3 is TGTGCCAGTAGTACCATCGATAGCAATCAGCCCCAGCATTTT.

V is TRBV11-2 and J is TRBJ2-7; tentative D call: TRBD1 (6 bases). CDR3 size: 14 residues. With 8 bases removed from V and 0 bases from J, the gap between germline ends came to 14 bases. Germline V gene lookup returns CDR1 SGHAT and CDR2 FQNNGV. In nucleotides, the CDR3 is TGTGCCAGCGAGAGACAGGACAGCTCCTACGAGCAGTACTTC. Protein: CASERQDSSYEQYF.

This chain links TRBV19 with TRBJ2-7; no clear D. Germline-derived CDR1 and CDR2 are LNHDA and SQIVND (reference sequence). The length of the CDR3 is 14 residues. Trimming stripped 6 bases from V and 4 bases from J, with 16 bases between. CDR3 residues: CASSPKRHEYEQYF. CDR3 coding DNA: TGTGCCAGTAGCCCAAAACGGCACGAATACGAGCAGTACTTC. The whole variable domain, remainder taken from reference TRBV19 and TRBJ2-7, is DGGITQSPKYLFRKEGQNVTLSCEQNLNHDAMYWYRQDPGQGLRLIYYSQIVNDFQKGDIAEGYSVSREKKESFPLTVTSAQKNPTAFYLCASSPKRHEYEQYFGPGTRLTVT.

Here the CDR3 reads CSASPSGEKLFF. The CDR3 region has the DNA TGCAGTGCTAGTCCTAGCGGCGAAAAACTGTTTTTT. V usage is TRBV20-1 and J usage is TRBJ1-4, with D unclear. Between the trimmed V and J ends, which lost 3 bases and 8 bases, there was a span of 10 bases. The CDR3 has 12 amino acids. CDR1 is DFQATT, CDR2 SNEGSKA, per germline (reference sequence).

The chain couples TRBV11-1 to TRBJ2-7; 11 bases are a match to TRBD1. V trimming: 7 bases; J trimming: 7 bases; junction bases outside the gene matches: 6. Germline CDR1 and CDR2: SGHAT and FQDESV (reference sequence). The CDR3 spans 13 residues. The CDR3 bases are TGTGCCAGCACCCAGGACAGGGGGCAAGAGCAGTACTTC. It yields the protein CASTQDRGQEQYF.

This clonotype was seen more than once but under ten times. The V and J genes are TRBV10-3 and TRBJ2-7; D tentatively fits TRBD1 or TRBD2 (5 bases each). Germline lookup yields CDR1 ENHRY and CDR2 SYGVKD. Trimming pared 9 bases from V and 1 base from J, leaving 13 bases between. CDR3 length: 13 residues. CDR3: CAIGDGGSYEQYF. The CDR3 coding sequence is TGTGCCATTGGGGACGGCGGGTCCTACGAGCAGTACTTC.

This clonotype was observed a handful of times. The CDR3 DNA sequence: TGTGCCAGCAAACAGGACTATTCACCCCTCCACTTT. Protein sequence: CASKQDYSPLHF. The chain uses TRBV27 and TRBJ1-6; D might be TRBD1 (5 bases). Trimming cost V 7 bases and J 8 bases, with 9 bases left between them. The CDR3 covers 12 residues. The V gene's germline CDR1 is MNHEY and CDR2 SMNVEV (reference sequence).

This sequence joins TRBV21-1 and TRBJ1-1; the DNA was not compared with TRBD1, the D call given in the table. TRBV21-1 is noted as a pseudogene. The CDR3 has 12 residues. Written as DNA, the CDR3 is TGTGCCAGCAGCTCACGGGCGAACGCGGCTTTCTTT. Its translation is CASSSRANAAFF.

The chain couples TRBV6-7 to TRBJ2-1, with 8 bases identical to TRBD2. TRBV6-7 is identified as an open reading frame with a role that is uncertain. V trimming: 5 bases; J trimming: 6 bases; junction bases outside the gene matches: 15. This CDR3 is 17 amino acids long. CDR3 in amino acids: CASSRQGTGLVINEQFF. CDR3 nucleotide sequence: TGTGCCAGCAGTCGCCAAGGGACGGGACTAGTGATCAATGAGCAGTTCTTC.

The CDR3 spells CASSTTSVNTGELFF. The CDR3 DNA is TGTGCCAGCAGCACAACTAGCGTGAACACCGGGGAGCTGTTTTTT. The rearrangement uses TRBV7-2 and TRBJ2-2, with 7 bases fitting TRBD2. With V trimmed by 5 bases and J by 1 base, 4 bases remained unmatched. The length of the CDR3 is 15 residues. Germline loops: CDR1 SGHTA, CDR2 FQGNSA. Drawing the rest from reference TRBV7-2 and TRBJ2-2, the complete variable domain is GAGVSQSPSNKVTEKGKDVELRCDPISGHTALYWYRQSLGQGLEFLIYFQGNSAPDKSGLPSDRFSAERTGGSVSTLTIQRTQQEDSAVYLCASSTTSVNTGELFFGEGSRLTVL.

This clonotype has only a few counts. V is TRBV19 and J is TRBJ2-5; D tentatively fits TRBD1 or TRBD2 (7 bases each). The CDR3 length is 13 residues. Germline V lookup: CDR1 LNHDA, CDR2 SQIVND (reference sequence). Trimming took off 6 bases at V and 4 bases at J, with 12 bases between the two ends. CDR3 loop: CASRPRGGETQYF. CDR3 nucleotides: TGTGCCAGTAGACCCAGGGGGGGAGAGACCCAGTACTTC. Looking up the rest from reference TRBV19 and TRBJ2-5 gives the full variable domain: DGGITQSPKYLFRKEGQNVTLSCEQNLNHDAMYWYRQDPGQGLRLIYYSQIVNDFQKGDIAEGYSVSREKKESFPLTVTSAQKNPTAFYLCASRPRGGETQYFGPGTRLLVL.

By proportion, this clonotype is medium-sized. The rearrangement uses TRBV19 and TRBJ1-2; 10 bases are a match to TRBD1. From germline, CDR1 is LNHDA and CDR2 SQIVND (reference sequence). V was pared by 6 bases and J by 5 bases, with 6 bases of the junction left unmatched. The CDR3 is 14 residues long. The chain's CDR3 is CASRDRGTVYGYTF. CDR3 sequence (DNA): TGTGCCAGTAGGGACAGGGGGACCGTATATGGCTACACCTTC.

There are a few counts of this clonotype. J is TRBJ1-2 and V is TRBV11-3; D ambiguous. Germline CDR1 is SGHNT and CDR2 is YENEEA. V was pared by 2 bases and J by 4 bases, with 5 bases between. This CDR3 has 12 amino acids. The CDR3 DNA sequence: TGTGCCAGCAGCTTAAGCGGCTATGGCTACACCTTC. It specifies CASSLSGYGYTF. The entire variable domain, with the rest obtained from reference TRBV11-3 and TRBJ1-2, is as follows: EAGVVQSPRYKIIEKKQPVAFWCNPISGHNTLYWYLQNLGQGPELLIRYENEEAVDDSQLPKDRFSAERLKGVDSTLKIQPAELGDSAVYLCASSLSGYGYTFGSGTRLTVV.

The gene calls are TRBV25-1 and TRBJ2-5; either TRBD1 or TRBD2 may supply D (5 bases each). The germline V and J ends were trimmed by 3 bases and 3 bases, with 14 bases remaining between them. Germline CDR1 is MGHDK and CDR2 is SYGVNS. The CDR3 spans 15 residues. The CDR3 loop is CASSDPGTEKETQYF. CDR3 nucleotide sequence: TGTGCCAGCAGTGACCCTGGGACCGAAAAAGAGACCCAGTACTTC.

This clonotype has just a few counts. The V gene is TRBV19, the J gene TRBJ2-7, with D maybe TRBD2 (6 bases). The CDR3 loop spans 13 amino acids. Germline assignment: CDR1 LNHDA and CDR2 SQIVND (reference sequence). Trimming left V 6 bases short and J 5 bases short, with 14 bases between. The chain's CDR3 is CASRPGLGNEQYF. Written as DNA, the CDR3 is TGTGCCAGTAGACCGGGACTTGGGAACGAGCAGTACTTC.

This clonotype was counted only a few times. The chain uses TRBV25-1 and TRBJ1-1, with 7 bases lining up with TRBD1. Trimming took 10 bases from V and 7 from J; bases not matched to a gene: 12. The CDR3 covers 13 residues. CDR1 and CDR2 (germline): MGHDK, SYGVNS. The CDR3 nucleotides read TGTGCCACCCTAGACAGGGTGGGGAGTGAAGCTTTCTTT. This encodes CATLDRVGSEAFF.

V and J are TRBV20-1 and TRBJ1-6; unclear D gene. Germline V CDR1 and CDR2: DFQATT, SNEGSKA (reference sequence). Deletions cut 0 bases from V and 2 bases from J, with 11 bases between. The CDR3 contains 16 residues. This CDR3 reads CSARETPGAYNSPLHF. In nucleotides, the CDR3 is TGCAGTGCTAGAGAGACCCCTGGGGCCTATAATTCACCCCTCCACTTT.

In its sample, this clonotype is medium-sized. This sequence joins TRBV19 and TRBJ1-3, with a tentative D call TRBD1 (6 bases). Germline CDR1 reads LNHDA; CDR2 reads SQIVND (reference sequence). Trimming pared 3 bases from V and 4 bases from J, leaving 19 bases between. The CDR3 length is 17 residues. This CDR3 is CASSIQGQGTFGNTIYF. The CDR3 nucleotides are TGTGCCAGTAGTATCCAAGGGCAGGGGACCTTCGGAAACACCATATATTTT.

The J gene is TRBJ1-1, the V gene TRBV9; no clear D. Trimming took 2 bases from V and 3 from J, leaving 8 bases between them. Germline CDR1 SGDLS, CDR2 YYNGEE. The CDR3 contains 13 residues. The CDR3 coding sequence is TGTGCCAGCAGCGTGACCAGGTACACTGAAGCTTTCTTT. This codes for CASSVTRYTEAFF.

DNA of the CDR3: TGTGCCAGCCAAAGTACAGGGCGATTGGGGACTGAAGCTTTCTTT. The encoded protein is CASQSTGRLGTEAFF. This chain links TRBV28 with TRBJ1-1, with D maybe TRBD1 (6 bases). Germline CDR1 reads MDHEN; CDR2 reads SYDVKM. The CDR3 contains 15 residues. Trimming took off 8 bases at V and 5 bases at J, with 21 bases between the two ends.

This chain joins TRBV19 and TRBJ2-2; 7 bases map to TRBD2. J was trimmed by 6 bases and V by 6 bases; bases with no gene match: 4. The germline CDR1 and CDR2 sequences are LNHDA and SQIVND (reference sequence). The CDR3 consists of 13 residues. CDR3 nucleotides: TGTGCCAGTAGGCGTGGGGGGGCCGGGGAGCTGTTTTTT. Translating it yields CASRRGGAGELFF.

Within the sample, this clonotype is hyperexpanded. CDR3 nucleotides: TGTGCCAGCAGCTTATACACAGATACGCAGTATTTT. Translation gives CASSLYTDTQYF. The V gene is TRBV7-2, the J gene TRBJ2-3; unclear D gene. Germline V gene sequence: CDR1 SGHTA, CDR2 FQGNSA. This CDR3 spans 12 amino acids. V lost 2 bases and J 2 bases, leaving 2 bases between the germline ends.

This clonotype was seen only a few times. The V and J genes are TRBV4-3 and TRBJ1-2; D is ambiguous. The length of the CDR3 is 16 residues. With 0 bases removed from V and 5 bases from J, the gap between germline ends came to 16 bases. Germline lookup yields CDR1 LGHNA and CDR2 YSLEER. CDR3 loop: CASSQDLGRRAYGYTF. CDR3 in DNA: TGCGCCAGCAGCCAAGATTTGGGCAGGAGAGCTTATGGCTACACCTTC.

The chain has TRBV19 and TRBJ1-4, with D tentatively TRBD1 (5 bases). Trimming shortened V by 5 bases and J by 3 bases, and 13 bases separated the two germline ends. The CDR3 length is 15 residues. Germline V gives CDR1 LNHDA, CDR2 SQIVND (reference sequence). The CDR3 loop reads CASSPLGDPNEKLFF. The CDR3, as DNA: TGTGCCAGTAGTCCCCTGGGGGACCCTAATGAAAAACTGTTTTTT.

This clonotype has only a few counts. The V and J genes are TRBV7-6 and TRBJ2-5; D gene unclear. Germline assignment: CDR1 SGHVS and CDR2 FNYEAQ. V was shortened by 2 bases and J by 2 bases, with 12 bases between the two germline ends. The length of the CDR3 is 15 residues. The CDR3 DNA reads TGTGCCAGCAGCTTATTTAGGTCTACACAAGAGACCCAGTACTTC. Residues: CASSLFRSTQETQYF. The full variable domain, its missing parts supplied by reference TRBV7-6 and TRBJ2-5, is GAGVSQSPRYKVTKRGQDVALRCDPISGHVSLYWYRQALGQGPEFLTYFNYEAQQDKSGLPNDRFSAERPEGSISTLTIQRTEQRDSAMYRCASSLFRSTQETQYFGPGTRLLVL.

A few counts support this clonotype. CDR3 residues: CASRRTGMNTEAFF. CDR3 in DNA: TGTGCCAGCAGACGGACAGGGATGAACACTGAAGCTTTCTTT. This chain joins TRBV27 and TRBJ1-1, with 8 bases lining up with TRBD1. V lost 6 bases to trimming and J lost 0 bases; unmatched junction nucleotides: 3. Germline values: CDR1 MNHEY, CDR2 SMNVEV (reference sequence). CDR3 length: 14 amino acids.

V usage is TRBV6-1 and J usage is TRBJ2-4, with D possibly TRBD2 on 6 matching bases. This CDR3 is built from 16 residues. The germline V and J ends were trimmed by 6 bases and 0 bases, with 15 bases remaining between them. Germline loops: CDR1 MNHNS, CDR2 SASEGT. The CDR3 sequence: CASSLAGQLAKNIQYF. The DNA for the CDR3 is TGTGCCAGCAGCCTGGCGGGGCAACTAGCCAAAAACATTCAGTACTTC.